This T cell receptor beta chain was found in a study of cytomegalovirus exposure and HLA in healthy donors. The PCR used 60 Vbeta and 13 Jbeta primers. Measured with immunoSEQ multiplex PCR; TCRdb has only the in-frame clones, and not every one. The sample's table shows about 65,000 clones. CDR3 length: 19 amino acids. Trimming left V 4 bases short and J 1 base short, with 23 bases between. Germline V lookup: CDR1 SNHLY, CDR2 FYNNEI. This chain uses TRBV2 with TRBJ2-1; D may be TRBD2 (6 bases). The receptor comes from a boy younger than 18 in good health and CMV-seronegative. The sample comprised PBMCs. The CDR3 DNA is TGTGCCAGCAGTGGCGCCGAAAGATTACTAGCCGGTTCCTACAATGAGCAGTTCTTC. It encodes CASSGAERLLAGSYNEQFF.